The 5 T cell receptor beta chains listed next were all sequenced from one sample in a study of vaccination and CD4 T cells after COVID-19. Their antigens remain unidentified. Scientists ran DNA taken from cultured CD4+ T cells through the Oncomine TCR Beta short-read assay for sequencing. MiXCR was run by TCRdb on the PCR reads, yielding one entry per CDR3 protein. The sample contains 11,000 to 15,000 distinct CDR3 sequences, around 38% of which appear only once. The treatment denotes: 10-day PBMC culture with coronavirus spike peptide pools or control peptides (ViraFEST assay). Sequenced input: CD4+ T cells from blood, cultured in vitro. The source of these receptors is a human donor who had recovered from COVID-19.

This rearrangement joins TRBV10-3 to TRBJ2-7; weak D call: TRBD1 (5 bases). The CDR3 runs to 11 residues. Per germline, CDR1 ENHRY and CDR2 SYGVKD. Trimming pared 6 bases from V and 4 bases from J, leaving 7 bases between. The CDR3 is CAIRQGYEQYF. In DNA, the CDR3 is TGTGCCATCAGGCAGGGTTACGAGCAGTACTTC.

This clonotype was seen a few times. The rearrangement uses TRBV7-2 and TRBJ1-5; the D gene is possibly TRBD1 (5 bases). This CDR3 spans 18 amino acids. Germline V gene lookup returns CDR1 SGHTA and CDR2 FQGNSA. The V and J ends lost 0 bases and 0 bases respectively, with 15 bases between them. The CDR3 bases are TGTGCCAGCAGCTTAGCGGGACGAGGCCCTTATAGCAATCAGCCCCAGCATTTT. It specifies CASSLAGRGPYSNQPQHF.

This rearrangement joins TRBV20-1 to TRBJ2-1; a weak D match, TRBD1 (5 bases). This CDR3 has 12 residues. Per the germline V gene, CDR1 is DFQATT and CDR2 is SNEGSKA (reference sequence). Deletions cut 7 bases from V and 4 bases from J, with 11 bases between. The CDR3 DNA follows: TGCAGTGTAAGGGGTCAATACAATGAGCAGTTCTTC. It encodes CSVRGQYNEQFF.

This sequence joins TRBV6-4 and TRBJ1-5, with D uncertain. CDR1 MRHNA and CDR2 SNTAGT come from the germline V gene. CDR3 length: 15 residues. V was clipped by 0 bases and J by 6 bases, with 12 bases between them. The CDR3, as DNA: TGTGCCAGCAGTGACTCGCCTGGTTCCGGTCAGCCCCAGCATTTT. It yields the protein CASSDSPGSGQPQHF.

CDR3 coding DNA: TGTGCCGGCTACTACGAGCAGTACTTC. Translating it yields CAGYYEQYF. This chain uses TRBV27 with TRBJ2-7; D call uncertain. Per the germline V gene, CDR1 is MNHEY and CDR2 is SMNVEV (reference sequence). This CDR3 has 9 residues. The germline V and J ends were trimmed by 11 bases and 3 bases, with 5 bases remaining between them.